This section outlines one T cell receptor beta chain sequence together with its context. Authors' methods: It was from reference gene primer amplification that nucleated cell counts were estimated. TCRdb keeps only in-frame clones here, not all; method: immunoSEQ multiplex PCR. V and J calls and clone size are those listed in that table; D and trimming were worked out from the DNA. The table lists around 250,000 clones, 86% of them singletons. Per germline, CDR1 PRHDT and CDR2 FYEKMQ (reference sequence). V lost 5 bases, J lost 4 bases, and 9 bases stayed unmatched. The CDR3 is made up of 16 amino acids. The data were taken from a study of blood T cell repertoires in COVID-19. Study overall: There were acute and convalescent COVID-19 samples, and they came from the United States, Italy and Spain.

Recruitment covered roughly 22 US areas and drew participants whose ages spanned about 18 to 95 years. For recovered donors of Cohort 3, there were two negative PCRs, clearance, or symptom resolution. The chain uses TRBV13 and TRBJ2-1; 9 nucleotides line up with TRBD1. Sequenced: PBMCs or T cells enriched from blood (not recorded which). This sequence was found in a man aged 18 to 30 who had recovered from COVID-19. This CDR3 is CASSLSTGGGYNEQFF. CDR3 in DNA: TGTGCCAGCAGCCTTTCGACAGGGGGGGGTTACAATGAGCAGTTCTTC.